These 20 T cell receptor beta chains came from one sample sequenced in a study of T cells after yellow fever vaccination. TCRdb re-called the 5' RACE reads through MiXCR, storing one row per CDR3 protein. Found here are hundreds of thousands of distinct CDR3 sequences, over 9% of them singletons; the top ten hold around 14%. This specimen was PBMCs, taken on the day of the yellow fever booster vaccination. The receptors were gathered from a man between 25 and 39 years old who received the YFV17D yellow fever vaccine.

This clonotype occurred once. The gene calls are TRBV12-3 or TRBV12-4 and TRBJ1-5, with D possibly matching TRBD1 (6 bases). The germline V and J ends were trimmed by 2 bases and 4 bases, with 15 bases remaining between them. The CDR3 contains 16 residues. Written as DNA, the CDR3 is TGTGCCAGCAGTTTATCGGGGGGGGCCGTTAATCAGCCCCAGCATTTT. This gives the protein CASSLSGGAVNQPQHF.

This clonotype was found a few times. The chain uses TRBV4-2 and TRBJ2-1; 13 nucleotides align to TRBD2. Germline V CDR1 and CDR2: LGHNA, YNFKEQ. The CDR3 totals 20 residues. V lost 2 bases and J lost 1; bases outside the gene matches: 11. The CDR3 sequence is CASSQRLAGGRLGSYNEQFF. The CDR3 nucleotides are TGTGCCAGCAGCCAAAGACTAGCGGGAGGAAGGTTAGGATCCTACAATGAGCAGTTCTTC.

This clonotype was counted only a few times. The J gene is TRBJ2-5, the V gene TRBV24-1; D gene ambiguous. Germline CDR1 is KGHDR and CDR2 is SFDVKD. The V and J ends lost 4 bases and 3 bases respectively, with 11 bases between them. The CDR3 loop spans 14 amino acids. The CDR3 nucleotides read TGTGCCACCAGTGACCGGAGCCGAAAAGAGACCCAGTACTTC. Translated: CATSDRSRKETQYF.

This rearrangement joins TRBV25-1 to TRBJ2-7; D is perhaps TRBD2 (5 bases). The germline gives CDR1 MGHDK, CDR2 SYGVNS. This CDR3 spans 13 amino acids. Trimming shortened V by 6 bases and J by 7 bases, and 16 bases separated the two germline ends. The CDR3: CASSLAYRGEQYF. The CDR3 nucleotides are TGTGCCAGCAGCCTGGCGTACCGGGGAGAGCAGTACTTC.

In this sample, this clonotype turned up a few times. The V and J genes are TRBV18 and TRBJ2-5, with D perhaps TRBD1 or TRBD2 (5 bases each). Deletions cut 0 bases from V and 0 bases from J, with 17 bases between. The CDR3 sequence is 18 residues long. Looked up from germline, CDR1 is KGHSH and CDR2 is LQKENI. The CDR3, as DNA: TGTGCCAGCTCACCACCGTTCGGAATTGAGGGGAACCAAGAGACCCAGTACTTC. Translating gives CASSPPFGIEGNQETQYF.

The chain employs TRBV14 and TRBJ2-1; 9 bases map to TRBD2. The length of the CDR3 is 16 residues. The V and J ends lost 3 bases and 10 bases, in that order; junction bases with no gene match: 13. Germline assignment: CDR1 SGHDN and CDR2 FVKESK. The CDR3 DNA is TGTGCCAGCAGCCATTTAGCGGGAGCTGGTTCTCGGGAGCAGTTCTTC. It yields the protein CASSHLAGAGSREQFF.

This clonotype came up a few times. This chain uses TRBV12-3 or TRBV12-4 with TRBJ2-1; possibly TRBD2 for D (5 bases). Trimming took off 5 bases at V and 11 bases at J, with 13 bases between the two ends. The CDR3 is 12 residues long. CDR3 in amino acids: CASSPGSSQQFF. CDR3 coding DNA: TGTGCCAGCAGTCCTGGGAGCTCCCAGCAGTTCTTC.

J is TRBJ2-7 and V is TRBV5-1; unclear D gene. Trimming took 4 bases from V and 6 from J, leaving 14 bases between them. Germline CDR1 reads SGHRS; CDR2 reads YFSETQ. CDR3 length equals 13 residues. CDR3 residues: CASSDVVAGEQYF. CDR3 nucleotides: TGCGCCAGCAGCGACGTAGTAGCCGGCGAGCAGTACTTC.

CDR3 region: CASSRQVANTGELFF. The DNA of the CDR3 is TGTGCCAGTAGTAGACAGGTAGCGAACACCGGGGAGCTGTTTTTT. The chain uses TRBV19 and TRBJ2-2, with D perhaps TRBD1 (6 bases). V gave up 4 bases and J gave up 0 bases, with 9 bases separating them. The germline V gene encodes CDR1 LNHDA and CDR2 SQIVND (reference sequence). This CDR3 is 15 amino acids long.

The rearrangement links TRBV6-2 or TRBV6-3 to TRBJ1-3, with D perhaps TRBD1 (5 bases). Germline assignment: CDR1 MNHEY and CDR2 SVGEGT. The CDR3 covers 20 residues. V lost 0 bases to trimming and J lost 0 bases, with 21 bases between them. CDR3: CASSYSMVGPGRVSGNTIYF. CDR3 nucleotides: TGTGCCAGCAGTTACTCGATGGTGGGTCCGGGCAGGGTCTCTGGAAACACCATATATTTT.

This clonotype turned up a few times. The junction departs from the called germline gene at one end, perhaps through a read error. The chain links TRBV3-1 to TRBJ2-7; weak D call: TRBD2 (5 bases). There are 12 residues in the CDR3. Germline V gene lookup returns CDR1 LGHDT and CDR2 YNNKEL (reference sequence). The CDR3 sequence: CASSQDRQRVNF. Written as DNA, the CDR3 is TGTGCCAGCAGCCAAGATCGCCAGAGGGTAAACTTC.

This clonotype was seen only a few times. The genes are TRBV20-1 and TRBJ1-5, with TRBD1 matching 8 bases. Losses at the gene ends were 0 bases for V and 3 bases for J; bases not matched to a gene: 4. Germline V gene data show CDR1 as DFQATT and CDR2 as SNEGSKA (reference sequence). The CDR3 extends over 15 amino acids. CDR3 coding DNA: TGCAGTGCTAGAGATGGGACAGGAGACAATCAGCCCCAGCATTTT. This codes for CSARDGTGDNQPQHF.

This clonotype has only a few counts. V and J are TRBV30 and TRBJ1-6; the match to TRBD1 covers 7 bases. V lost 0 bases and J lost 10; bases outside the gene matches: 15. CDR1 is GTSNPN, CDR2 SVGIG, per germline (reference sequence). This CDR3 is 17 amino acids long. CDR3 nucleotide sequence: TGTGCCTGGAGTGTACGGGCGACCACAGGGGTGCGATCACCCCTCCACTTT. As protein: CAWSVRATTGVRSPLHF.

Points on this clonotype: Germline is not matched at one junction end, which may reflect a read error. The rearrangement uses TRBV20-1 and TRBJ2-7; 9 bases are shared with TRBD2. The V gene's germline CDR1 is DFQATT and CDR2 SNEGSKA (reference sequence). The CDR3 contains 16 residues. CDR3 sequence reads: CCATGTSHPSSYEQYF. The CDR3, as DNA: TGCTGTGCAACCGGGACTAGCCACCCCAGCTCCTACGAGCAGTACTTC.

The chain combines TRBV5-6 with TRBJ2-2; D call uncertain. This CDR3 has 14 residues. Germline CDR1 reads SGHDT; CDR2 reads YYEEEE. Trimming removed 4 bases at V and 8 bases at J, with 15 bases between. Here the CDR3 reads CASSPRRLGGELFF. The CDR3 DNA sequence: TGTGCCAGCAGCCCCCGGCGGCTCGGTGGGGAGCTGTTTTTT.

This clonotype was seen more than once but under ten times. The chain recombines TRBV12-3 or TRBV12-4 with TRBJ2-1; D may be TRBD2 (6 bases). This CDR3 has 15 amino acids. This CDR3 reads CAAGKTGTPGNEQFF. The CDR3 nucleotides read TGTGCAGCAGGGAAGACGGGGACTCCTGGTAATGAGCAGTTCTTC.

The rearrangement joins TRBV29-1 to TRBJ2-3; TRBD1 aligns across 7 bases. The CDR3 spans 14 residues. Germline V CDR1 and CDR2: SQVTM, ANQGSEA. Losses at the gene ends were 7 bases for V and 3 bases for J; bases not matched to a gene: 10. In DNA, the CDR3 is TGCAGCGGGATTCCGGGACAGCAAACAGATACGCAGTATTTT. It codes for CSGIPGQQTDTQYF.

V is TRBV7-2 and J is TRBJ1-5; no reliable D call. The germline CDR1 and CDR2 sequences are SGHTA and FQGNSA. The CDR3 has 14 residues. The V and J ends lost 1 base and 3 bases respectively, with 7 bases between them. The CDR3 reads CASSLGALNQPQHF. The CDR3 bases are TGTGCCAGCAGCTTAGGTGCCCTCAATCAGCCCCAGCATTTT.

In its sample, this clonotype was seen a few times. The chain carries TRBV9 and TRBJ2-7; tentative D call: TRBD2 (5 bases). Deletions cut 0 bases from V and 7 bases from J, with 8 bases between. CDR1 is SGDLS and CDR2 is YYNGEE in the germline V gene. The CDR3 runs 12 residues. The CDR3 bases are TGTGCCAGCAGCGTAGAAGGCGGGGAGCAGTACTTC. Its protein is CASSVEGGEQYF.

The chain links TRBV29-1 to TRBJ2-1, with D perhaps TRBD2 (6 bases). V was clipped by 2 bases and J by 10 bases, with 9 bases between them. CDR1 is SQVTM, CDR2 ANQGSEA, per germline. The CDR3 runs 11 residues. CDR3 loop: CSVEWLAEQFF. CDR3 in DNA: TGCAGCGTTGAATGGCTAGCGGAGCAGTTCTTC.